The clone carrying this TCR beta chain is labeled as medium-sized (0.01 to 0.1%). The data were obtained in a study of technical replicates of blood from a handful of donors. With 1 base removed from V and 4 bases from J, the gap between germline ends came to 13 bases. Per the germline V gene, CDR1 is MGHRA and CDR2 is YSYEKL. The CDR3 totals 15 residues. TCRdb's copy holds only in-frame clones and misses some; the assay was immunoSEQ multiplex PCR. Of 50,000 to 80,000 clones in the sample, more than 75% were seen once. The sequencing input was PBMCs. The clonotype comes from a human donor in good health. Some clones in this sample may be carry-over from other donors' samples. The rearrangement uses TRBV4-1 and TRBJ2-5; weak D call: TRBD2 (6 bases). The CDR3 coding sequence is TGCGCCAGCAGCCAAGTTACTAGCAGCTCAGAGACCCAGTACTTC. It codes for CASSQVTSSSETQYF.